This T cell receptor (beta chain) was profiled in a study of identical twins' blood T cells. Across the whole study: About 6 alpha and about 6 beta libraries together yielded about 46 million reads.

Trimming removed 5 bases from V and 2 bases from J, with 12 bases in between. CDR1 SQVTM and CDR2 ANQGSEA come from the germline V gene. The CDR3 is 13 residues long. Via MiXCR, TCRdb re-called the 5' RACE reads, giving one row per CDR3 protein. The sample yields fewer than 450,000 distinct CDR3 sequences, approximately 30% seen once. This clonotype was counted ten times or more. This clonotype was sampled from a woman aged 18-49 years in good health. Sequenced input: PBMCs. The V and J genes are TRBV29-1 and TRBJ1-2; no firm D call. The CDR3 DNA follows: TGCAGCGTTCTCAAATCAGAAAACTATGGCTACACCTTC. Amino acid sequence: CSVLKSENYGYTF.